This T cell receptor beta chain comes out of a study of control samples from healthy donors and cancer patients. The CDR3 is 14 residues long. The assay was immunoSEQ multiplex PCR, and TCRdb's table has in-frame clones only and misses some. The data contain around 150,000 clones, roughly 94% of them seen just once; the ten biggest clones take up approximately 14%. The sample taken for sequencing was PBMCs. J is TRBJ1-6 and V is TRBV21-1. TRBV21-1 is flagged as a pseudogene. This TCR derives from a man aged 55 to 70 with colorectal cancer. The CDR3 spells CASSNPRIASPLHF. The CDR3 region has the DNA TGTGCCAGCAGCAATCCCAGGATAGCTTCACCCCTCCACTTT.